The 19 T cell receptor beta chains given below trace back to one sample, sequenced in a study of T cell responses to AZD1222 COVID-19 vaccine. Here immunoSEQ multiplex PCR was the method, and the copy in TCRdb shows in-frame clones only, minus some. The table includes approximately 120,000 clones, roughly 90% detected once. The starting material was peripheral blood, obtained on day 0 of AZD1222 vaccination. These receptors all stem from an adult in good health.

The chain joins TRBV19 to TRBJ2-1; 9 nucleotides align to TRBD2. V gave up 6 bases and J gave up 4 bases; unmatched junction bases: 4. Germline V lookup: CDR1 LNHDA, CDR2 SQIVND (reference sequence). The CDR3 length is 14 residues. As DNA, the CDR3 is TGTGCCAGTAGGGGGACTAGCAGATACAATGAGCAGTTCTTC. Translating it yields CASRGTSRYNEQFF.

The V call is TRBV4-1, the J call TRBJ2-2; perhaps D is TRBD1 or TRBD2 (5 bases each). This CDR3 has 14 amino acids. Germline CDR1 reads MGHRA; CDR2 reads YSYEKL. Trimming left V 4 bases short and J 2 bases short, with 8 bases between. CDR3: CASSRDPNTGELFF. CDR3 sequence (DNA): TGCGCCAGCAGCCGGGACCCCAACACCGGGGAGCTGTTTTTT.

The V gene is TRBV30, the J gene TRBJ2-1, with D unclear. Germline assignment: CDR1 GTSNPN and CDR2 SVGIG (reference sequence). The CDR3 runs to 13 residues. V lost 0 bases, J lost 10 bases, and 13 bases lay in between. The chain's CDR3 is CAWSVFSIPEQFF. The DNA for the CDR3 is TGTGCCTGGAGTGTGTTTAGCATACCGGAGCAGTTCTTC.

The rearrangement joins TRBV7-9 to TRBJ2-5; 7 nucleotides align to TRBD1. Germline CDR1 SEHNR, CDR2 FQNEAQ (reference sequence). Trimming at V came to 4 bases and at J to 10 bases, leaving 15 bases not matched to a gene. The CDR3 sequence is 15 residues long. CDR3 protein: CASSSEQTGKVDQYF. The DNA for the CDR3 is TGTGCCAGCAGCTCCGAACAGACAGGGAAAGTGGACCAGTACTTC.

The J gene is TRBJ1-1, the V gene TRBV11-1; D gene unclear. Between the trimmed V and J ends, which lost 3 bases and 6 bases, there was a span of 14 bases. The CDR3 is 14 amino acids. Germline V gene data show CDR1 as SGHAT and CDR2 as FQDESV (reference sequence). CDR3 DNA: TGTGCCAGCAGCTTCCTGGCAGGCCCACCTGAAGCTTTCTTT. It translates to CASSFLAGPPEAFF.

V gene TRBV6-2 or TRBV6-3 combines with J gene TRBJ1-6; D possibly corresponds to TRBD1 (5 bases). CDR1 is MNHEY and CDR2 is SVGEGT in the germline V gene. Trimming removed 5 bases at V and 10 bases at J, with 18 bases between. The CDR3 is 15 amino acids. CDR3 bases: TGTGCCAGCAGTACGAGACAGCGAGCGGTGTCACCCCTCCACTTT. The encoded protein is CASSTRQRAVSPLHF.

The genes are TRBV18 and TRBJ1-3, with TRBD1 identical over 8 bases. The CDR3 is made up of 18 amino acids. Germline loops: CDR1 KGHSH, CDR2 LQKENI. The V and J ends lost 5 bases and 0 bases, in that order; junction bases with no gene match: 12. Here the CDR3 DNA reads TGTGCCAGCTCAGGCCGGACAGGGAACAAAAACTCTGGAAACACCATATATTTT. This translates into CASSGRTGNKNSGNTIYF.

The rearrangement uses TRBV2 and TRBJ1-5, with TRBD1 identical over 8 bases. The CDR3 sequence is 13 residues long. The trim removed 6 bases at V and 6 bases at J, leaving 4 bases unmatched. Germline CDR1 SNHLY, CDR2 FYNNEI. DNA of the CDR3: TGTGCCAGCAGAGGACAGGGCGCTCAGCCCCAGCATTTT. Translated, it gives CASRGQGAQPQHF.

The chain joins TRBV15 to TRBJ1-6, with 10 positions matching TRBD1. Trimming removed 3 bases from V and 0 bases from J; junction bases left unmatched: 11. This CDR3 has 20 residues. Per germline, CDR1 LNHNV and CDR2 YYDKDF (reference sequence). CDR3 sequence: CATSSSRQRDRGSYNSPLHF. The DNA of the CDR3 is TGTGCCACCAGCAGCAGCAGACAACGGGACAGGGGCTCCTATAATTCACCCCTCCACTTT.

The V call is TRBV2, the J call TRBJ2-5; D may be TRBD1 (6 bases). Germline lookup yields CDR1 SNHLY and CDR2 FYNNEI. V shed 5 bases and J shed 1 base, with 8 bases lying between them. The CDR3 totals 13 residues. The DNA of the CDR3 is TGTGCCAGCAGTCGGGACACCCAAGAGACCCAGTACTTC. The encoded protein is CASSRDTQETQYF. The full variable domain, completed using reference TRBV2 and TRBJ2-5, is EPEVTQTPSHQVTQMGQEVILRCVPISNHLYFYWYRQILGQKVEFLVSFYNNEISEKSEIFDDQFSVERPDGSNFTLKIRSTKLEDSAMYFCASSRDTQETQYFGPGTRLLVL.

The rearrangement links TRBV6-6 to TRBJ1-6, with a tentative D call TRBD1 (5 bases). Trimming removed 6 bases from V and 4 bases from J, with 28 bases in between. This CDR3 is 20 amino acids long. In germline, CDR1 is MNHNY, CDR2 SVGAGI (reference sequence). CDR3 loop: CASSRRGTSGVQAYNSPLHF. The CDR3 nucleotides are TGTGCCAGCAGCCGTAGAGGGACGTCTGGGGTTCAGGCTTATAATTCACCCCTCCACTTT.

This chain uses TRBV7-9 with TRBJ2-2; 7 bases are shared with TRBD2. Germline CDR1 reads SEHNR; CDR2 reads FQNEAQ (reference sequence). This CDR3 is 18 amino acids long. V shed 1 base and J 1 base; nucleotides not matched to a gene: 9. This CDR3 reads CASSLVRVSGQNTGELFF. CDR3 DNA sequence: TGTGCCAGCAGCTTAGTCCGTGTTAGCGGGCAGAACACCGGGGAGCTGTTTTTT.

The chain couples TRBV30 to TRBJ2-4; 9 positions agree with TRBD2. CDR1 GTSNPN and CDR2 SVGIG come from the germline V gene (reference sequence). This CDR3 comprises 16 residues. Losses at the gene ends were 4 bases for V and 2 bases for J; bases not matched to a gene: 9. CDR3 nucleotide sequence: TGTGCCTGGACCCACGGCGGGAGGGGGACCAAAAACATTCAGTACTTC. This gives the protein CAWTHGGRGTKNIQYF.

J is TRBJ1-2 and V is TRBV7-9, with 7 positions matching TRBD1. This CDR3 is 19 amino acids long. The trim removed 1 base at V and 0 bases at J, leaving 14 bases unmatched. Germline V gives CDR1 SEHNR, CDR2 FQNEAQ (reference sequence). The CDR3 is CASSLGLKGQLASNYGYTF. The CDR3 nucleotides are TGTGCCAGCAGCTTAGGATTAAAGGGACAGCTAGCTTCTAACTATGGCTACACCTTC.

The chain is built from TRBV4-2 and TRBJ2-3, with no clear D. V was pared by 1 base and J by 1 base, with 18 bases between. The CDR3 consists of 18 residues. Per germline, CDR1 LGHNA and CDR2 YNFKEQ. In DNA, the CDR3 is TGTGCCAGCAGCCAAGGGTCGTTCGGTGGCGGAGGCACAGATACGCAGTATTTT. It is translated as CASSQGSFGGGGTDTQYF.

The chain is built from TRBV13 and TRBJ1-3, with TRBD1 as a possible D gene (5 bases). V was clipped by 9 bases and J by 0 bases, with 9 bases between them. The CDR3 sequence is 13 residues long. Germline V lookup: CDR1 PRHDT, CDR2 FYEKMQ (reference sequence). Here the CDR3 reads CARATDSGNTIYF. The CDR3 DNA sequence: TGTGCCAGGGCGACAGACTCTGGAAACACCATATATTTT.

In its sample, this clone was seen a few times. V and J are TRBV30 and TRBJ2-7, with D unresolved. The CDR3 consists of 13 residues. V was cut by 2 bases and J by 6 bases, with 14 bases left in between. Per the germline V gene, CDR1 is GTSNPN and CDR2 is SVGIG (reference sequence). CDR3 nucleotides: TGTGCCTGGAGTAGGGCTTCATTAGGCGAGCAGTACTTC. This encodes CAWSRASLGEQYF.

The V call is TRBV27, the J call TRBJ2-5; 8 bases are a match to TRBD2. The CDR3 consists of 16 residues. The junction had 11 bases not matched to a gene; V was cut back by 3 bases and J by 5 bases. Germline V lookup: CDR1 MNHEY, CDR2 SMNVEV (reference sequence). The CDR3 protein is CASSLKRAGEGETQYF. The CDR3 DNA sequence: TGTGCCAGCAGTTTGAAGAGAGCGGGAGAGGGGGAGACCCAGTACTTC.

V usage is TRBV7-2 and J usage is TRBJ2-3; unclear D gene. The CDR3 runs 12 residues. Between the trimmed V and J ends, which lost 1 base and 2 bases, there was a span of 1 base. Per germline, CDR1 SGHTA and CDR2 FQGNSA. Here the CDR3 reads CASSLDTDTQYF. The CDR3 DNA sequence: TGTGCCAGCAGCTTAGACACAGATACGCAGTATTTT.